This record looks at one T cell receptor beta chain sequence and its context. The antigen is unknown. The use of a sample-barcoded 5' primer and a J-beta primer mix characterized a second PCR of about 6 to 11 cycles. Each CDR3 protein gets one entry after TCRdb re-called the 5' RACE reads with MiXCR. In the table there are around 800,000 distinct CDR3 sequences, around 43% of which are singletons. The data belong to a study of blood T cells in healthy people across ages. Overall study results and limits: The diversity estimates, figures obtained from one million T cells, were considered underestimates. With donor CMV status unknown, expanded clonotype changes were possibly confounded.

From germline, CDR1 is SGDLS and CDR2 YYNGEE. CDR3 length: 17 amino acids. This chain joins TRBV9 and TRBJ2-1, with 9 bases matching TRBD2. TRBJ2-7 matches the DNA end more closely, so the J call is doubtful. The clonotype originates from a man aged 55 to 69 in good health. Sequenced material: blood. Here the CDR3 DNA reads TGTGCCAGCAGCGCCGGGGGCGAGCGGGGGGCCTCGAACGAGCAGTACTTC. This translates into CASSAGGERGASNEQYF.